The 23 T cell receptor beta chains reported below all come from one sample, sequenced in a study of OX40 agonist ivuxolimab in advanced cancers. Here immunoSEQ multiplex PCR was the method, and the copy in TCRdb shows in-frame clones only, minus some. Here the sample spans tens of thousands of clones, about four fifths being singletons. Source: CD4+ or CD8+ T cells sorted from blood, taken in a trial of the OX40 agonist ivuxolimab. These receptors were collected from an adult with an advanced solid tumor such as melanoma, head and neck, liver or kidney cancer.

The chain couples TRBV5-1 to TRBJ2-7; no clear D. V lost 0 bases to trimming and J lost 0 bases, with 10 bases between them. This CDR3 comprises 15 residues. CDR1 and CDR2 from the germline V gene are SGHRS and YFSETQ. This CDR3 is CASSLAVLSSYEQYF. CDR3 sequence (DNA): TGCGCCAGCAGCTTGGCCGTACTTAGCTCCTACGAGCAGTACTTC.

The CDR3 sequence: CATSRGGRRENEQFF. The CDR3 DNA sequence: TGTGCCACCAGCAGAGGGGGGCGACGTGAGAATGAGCAGTTCTTC. The chain carries TRBV15 and TRBJ2-1; a possible D gene is TRBD1 (6 bases). CDR1 LNHNV and CDR2 YYDKDF come from the germline V gene (reference sequence). V was pared by 1 base and J by 7 bases, with 14 bases between. This CDR3 spans 15 amino acids.

The chain joins TRBV28 to TRBJ1-3; D is perhaps TRBD1 (5 bases). V was pared by 2 bases and J by 5 bases, with 19 bases between. The CDR3 is 17 residues long. Germline CDR1 and CDR2: MDHEN and SYDVKM. CDR3: CASSLNPIRGLRNTIYF. Here the CDR3 DNA reads TGTGCCAGCAGTTTAAATCCAATTAGGGGACTGCGAAACACCATATATTTT.

The CDR3 bases are TGTGCCAGCAGTGAAGGAAGGTGGGGGGGACGGGATGAAAAACTGTTTTTT. Encoded protein: CASSEGRWGGRDEKLFF. The rearrangement links TRBV6-1 to TRBJ1-4, with D tentatively TRBD1 (5 bases). The CDR3 consists of 17 residues. The germline V and J ends were trimmed by 1 base and 6 bases, with 18 bases remaining between them. CDR1 MNHNS and CDR2 SASEGT come from the germline V gene.

A note on this clone: Here the CDR3 omits its conserved ending phenylalanine or tryptophan, so a read error is the likely source. The rearrangement joins TRBV10-3 to TRBJ2-7, with D perhaps given as TRBD1 or TRBD2 (5 bases each). Germline V gene data show CDR1 as ENHRY and CDR2 as SYGVKD. Trimming took off 10 bases at V and 4 bases at J, with 14 bases between the two ends. The CDR3 is made up of 12 amino acids. CDR3 region: CATGPQDYEQYL. The DNA for the CDR3 is TGTGCCACGGGACCACAGGATTACGAGCAGTACCTC.

The chain uses TRBV2 and TRBJ2-5, with D maybe TRBD1 (6 bases). The CDR3 sequence is 15 residues long. V lost 4 bases and J lost 3, with 15 bases in between. Per germline, CDR1 SNHLY and CDR2 FYNNEI. The CDR3 coding sequence is TGTGCCAGCAGTGGACAGGACAACTCGAAAGAGACCCAGTACTTC. Translation: CASSGQDNSKETQYF.

The J gene is TRBJ2-3, the V gene TRBV21-1; the table names TRBD2, a call not compared with the DNA. TRBV21-1 is an annotated pseudogene. This CDR3 spans 22 amino acids. The CDR3 spells CASSKDRGGSGSVGRHTDTQYF. The CDR3 DNA is TGTGCCAGCAGCAAAGATAGGGGGGGTAGCGGGAGTGTTGGTAGGCACACAGATACGCAGTATTTT.

The genes are TRBV4-1 and TRBJ1-2; D possibly corresponds to TRBD1 (6 bases). CDR3 length: 15 residues. Germline V lookup: CDR1 MGHRA, CDR2 YSYEKL. V lost 2 bases to trimming and J lost 2 bases, with 12 bases between them. The CDR3 region is CASSQNTQGNYGYTF. The CDR3 DNA reads as TGCGCCAGCAGCCAAAATACTCAGGGGAACTATGGCTACACCTTC.

Of note for this clone: A junction boundary mismatches the germline segment, possibly from a read error. This sample also contains other DNA sequences that code for the same CDR3. The V and J genes are TRBV10-3 and TRBJ1-5; no reliable D call. This CDR3 region has 13 residues. Germline V gene sequence: CDR1 ENHRY, CDR2 SYGVKD. The CDR3 nucleotides are TGCGCCATCAGTGAGTCATTGACCCAGCCCCAGCATTTT. Translated: CAISESLTQPQHF.

This clone was found once. This chain uses TRBV5-4 with TRBJ2-7; D uncertain. Germline-derived CDR1 and CDR2 are SGHNT and YYREEE (reference sequence). Trimming shortened V by 0 bases and J by 2 bases, and 6 bases separated the two germline ends. CDR3 size: 13 residues. CDR3 loop: CASSLGWTYEQYF. CDR3 nucleotides: TGTGCCAGCAGCTTGGGATGGACCTACGAGCAGTACTTC.

Only a few counts were recorded for this clone. The V gene is TRBV13, the J gene TRBJ2-2; the D call may be TRBD1 or TRBD2 (5 bases each). This CDR3 comprises 21 residues. Trimming left V 2 bases short and J 2 bases short, with 27 bases between. Per germline, CDR1 PRHDT and CDR2 FYEKMQ (reference sequence). The CDR3 region is CASSLISRGNWDVRNTGELFF. CDR3 DNA sequence: TGTGCCAGCAGCTTAATCAGCCGGGGAAACTGGGACGTTAGAAACACCGGGGAGCTGTTTTTT.

V is TRBV19 and J is TRBJ1-4; D is unclear. The CDR3 has 12 residues. Trimming took 1 base from V and 8 from J, leaving 5 bases between them. The V gene's germline CDR1 is LNHDA and CDR2 SQIVND (reference sequence). The CDR3 DNA follows: TGTGCCAGTAGTATAGGAGCCGAAAAACTGTTTTTT. This codes for CASSIGAEKLFF.

In its sample, this clone was seen once. The chain carries TRBV19 and TRBJ2-1; 11 bases align to TRBD2. CDR3 size: 15 residues. Trimming took 4 bases from V and 7 from J; bases not matched to a gene: 6. Germline-derived CDR1 and CDR2 are LNHDA and SQIVND (reference sequence). CDR3: CASSTIAGGGNEQFF. The CDR3 coding sequence is TGTGCCAGTAGTACTATAGCGGGAGGGGGGAATGAGCAGTTCTTC.

The rearrangement links TRBV2 to TRBJ1-1; tentative D call: TRBD1 (5 bases). V lost 6 bases to trimming and J lost 2 bases, with 22 bases between them. In germline, CDR1 is SNHLY, CDR2 FYNNEI. This CDR3 comprises 17 residues. CDR3 DNA: TGTGCCAGCAGCGAAACAGGCGCCCCGACCTTAAACACTGAAGCTTTCTTT. This gives the protein CASSETGAPTLNTEAFF.

V is TRBV28 and J is TRBJ2-7, with 9 bases identical to TRBD2. Trimming at V came to 2 bases and at J to 2 bases, leaving 4 bases not matched to a gene. The CDR3 has 15 residues. Looked up from germline, CDR1 is MDHEN and CDR2 is SYDVKM. This chain's CDR3 is CASSLGLAGTYEQYF. CDR3 DNA sequence: TGTGCCAGCAGTTTAGGGCTAGCGGGGACCTACGAGCAGTACTTC. Complete variable domain (other parts from reference TRBV28 and TRBJ2-7): DVKVTQSSRYLVKRTGEKVFLECVQDMDHENMFWYRQDPGLGLRLIYFSYDVKMKEKGDIPEGYSVSREKKERFSLILESASTNQTSMYLCASSLGLAGTYEQYFGPGTRLTVT.

This clone was detected only a few times. This chain joins TRBV6-6 and TRBJ2-7, with a tentative D call TRBD1 (6 bases). V shed 6 bases and J shed 5 bases, with 17 bases lying between them. The CDR3 runs to 14 residues. Germline V lookup: CDR1 MNHNY, CDR2 SVGAGI (reference sequence). CDR3 coding DNA: TGTGCCAGCAGGTTTCAGGGGTACGGCGACGAGCAGTACTTC. Protein product: CASRFQGYGDEQYF.

The CDR3 is CASSPGSGGELFF. The CDR3 coding sequence is TGTGCCAGCTCACCAGGGAGTGGCGGGGAGCTGTTTTTT. The rearrangement uses TRBV18 and TRBJ2-2, with D tentatively TRBD2 (5 bases). V gave up 2 bases and J gave up 7 bases, with 8 bases separating them. The V gene's germline CDR1 is KGHSH and CDR2 LQKENI. CDR3 length: 13 residues.

The chain carries TRBV9 and TRBJ2-5; TRBD1 agrees at 8 bases. The trim removed 2 bases at V and 5 bases at J, leaving 8 bases unmatched. The CDR3 covers 15 residues. Germline values: CDR1 SGDLS, CDR2 YYNGEE. CDR3 protein: CASSVRDRSFETQYF. Here the CDR3 DNA reads TGTGCCAGCAGCGTCCGGGACAGGTCCTTTGAGACCCAGTACTTC.

J is TRBJ1-6 and V is TRBV28, with 7 nucleotides matching TRBD1. The CDR3 consists of 15 residues. CDR1 and CDR2 from the germline V gene are MDHEN and SYDVKM. Losses at the gene ends were 5 bases for V and 4 bases for J; bases not matched to a gene: 5. DNA of the CDR3: TGTGCCAGCAGTGTACAGGGGACTTATAATTCACCCCTCCACTTT. Encoded protein: CASSVQGTYNSPLHF.

This rearrangement joins TRBV4-1 to TRBJ2-3; a possible D gene is TRBD2 (7 bases). The CDR3 runs 16 residues. Trimming removed 1 base at V and 3 bases at J, with 14 bases between. In germline, CDR1 is MGHRA, CDR2 YSYEKL. The CDR3 is CASSQGGGGRTDTQYF. The DNA for the CDR3 is TGCGCCAGCAGCCAAGGAGGGGGGGGGCGAACAGATACGCAGTATTTT.

The V gene is TRBV5-1, the J gene TRBJ1-6; 8 nucleotides line up with TRBD1. CDR1 SGHRS and CDR2 YFSETQ come from the germline V gene. There are 14 residues in the CDR3. The ends lost 4 bases at V and 7 bases at J; junction bases unmatched: 4. CDR3 in DNA: TGCGCCAGCAGCCCTCGGACAGGGAATTCACCCCTCCACTTT. Protein: CASSPRTGNSPLHF.

In this sample, this clone turned up a few times. The chain recombines TRBV4-1 with TRBJ1-5; D unresolved. Trimming took off 2 bases at V and 9 bases at J, with 14 bases between the two ends. Germline values: CDR1 MGHRA, CDR2 YSYEKL. The CDR3 is made up of 14 amino acids. The DNA for the CDR3 is TGCGCCAGCAGCCAACCACACGGTGGGAGGCCCCAGCATTTT. As protein: CASSQPHGGRPQHF.

The CDR3 is CASSGDRVYEKLFF. CDR3 DNA sequence: TGTGCCAGCAGCGGGGACAGGGTCTATGAAAAACTGTTTTTT. V is TRBV7-9 and J is TRBJ1-4; 9 bases are a match to TRBD1. Trimming removed 5 bases from V and 6 bases from J; junction bases left unmatched: 4. The V gene's germline CDR1 is SEHNR and CDR2 FQNEAQ (reference sequence). This CDR3 contains 14 residues.